The rows below give T cell receptor beta chains drawn from one sample of a study of patients and donors after allogeneic stem cell transplantation. TCRdb re-called the RT-PCR reads through MiXCR, storing one row per CDR3 protein. The data hold around 90,000 distinct CDR3 sequences, with about 44% observed a single time. Input material: blood, either unsorted or a sorted T cell fraction (not recorded which). These receptors originate from a human donor who was either an allogeneic HSCT recipient or a stem cell or donor lymphocyte infusion donor (not recorded which). It is not recorded whose cells these are; they may come from a transplant donor. The CDR3 runs from the conserved cysteine through the conserved F or W. The D gene is left open where the match is weak. Part of the rows lack a size; the others show once, few, many or a class for expanded clones.

v_gene	j_gene	abundance	d_gene	CDR3aa	CDR3nt
TRBV10-3	TRBJ2-7	NA	NA	CAIRSAYEQYF	TGTGCCATCAGAAGTGCCTACGAGCAGTACTTC
TRBV6-2/TRBV6-3	TRBJ1-2	NA	NA	CASSWPGGSYTF	TGTGCCAGCAGTTGGCCGGGCGGCAGCTACACCTTC
TRBV18	TRBJ2-6	NA	NA	CASSPEEVSGANVLTF	TGTGCCAGCTCACCGGAGGAAGTCTCTGGGGCCAACGTCCTGACTTTC
TRBV4-1	TRBJ1-5	few	NA	CASSPRDSLSQPQHF	TGCGCCAGCAGCCCACGCGACTCCTTGAGCCAGCCCCAGCATTTT
TRBV15	TRBJ2-3	NA	TRBD1	CATSRDLRQGIDTQYF	TGTGCCACCAGCAGAGATCTGAGACAGGGGATAGATACGCAGTATTTT
TRBV6-5	TRBJ1-1	NA	NA	CASSLKGGSSNTEAFF	TGTGCCAGCAGTCTTAAGGGCGGCAGTTCTAACACTGAAGCTTTCTTT
TRBV18	TRBJ1-3	NA	TRBD1	CASSTDRDSGNTIYF	TGTGCCAGCTCAACTGACAGGGACTCTGGAAACACCATATATTTT
TRBV12-3/TRBV12-4	TRBJ1-2	few	NA	CASSSRTATGGYTF	TGTGCCAGCAGTTCTCGGACAGCAACGGGAGGCTACACCTTC
TRBV7-9	TRBJ1-3	NA	NA	CASSSMTPGNTIYF	TGTGCCAGCAGCTCGATGACACCTGGAAACACCATATATTTT
TRBV20-1	TRBJ1-1	many	NA	CRVGGKVNTEAFF	TGCAGGGTCGGGGGGAAGGTGAACACTGAAGCTTTCTTT
TRBV28	TRBJ2-1	NA	TRBD2	CASSLLWTSGPKQFF	TGTGCCAGCAGTTTATTGTGGACTAGCGGCCCTAAGCAGTTCTTC
TRBV28	TRBJ1-2	few	NA	CASSWTDYGYTF	TGTGCCAGCAGTTGGACGGACTATGGCTACACCTTC
TRBV7-9	TRBJ1-1	NA	TRBD1	CASSLEQGASEAFF	TGTGCCAGCAGCCTCGAACAGGGGGCTTCTGAAGCTTTCTTT
TRBV6-5	TRBJ1-2	NA	NA	CASSRGQTIYGYTF	TGTGCCAGCAGCCGCGGACAGACTATCTATGGCTACACCTTC
TRBV20-1	TRBJ1-2	few	NA	CSASKRGSGGYTF	TGCAGTGCTAGCAAACGGGGGAGTGGTGGCTACACCTTC
TRBV28	TRBJ1-5	few	TRBD1	CATEDRGMGNQPQHF	TGTGCCACCGAGGACAGGGGAATGGGCAATCAGCCCCAGCATTTT
TRBV7-3	TRBJ2-3	NA	TRBD2	CASSFGLAGDPDTQYF	TGTGCCAGCAGCTTCGGACTAGCGGGAGACCCAGATACGCAGTATTTT
TRBV3-1	TRBJ2-3	NA	TRBD1	CASSQILTGTDTQYF	TGTGCCAGCAGCCAAATTTTGACAGGGACAGATACGCAGTATTTT
TRBV12-3/TRBV12-4	TRBJ1-3	few	NA	CASPSGSGNTIYF	TGTGCCAGCCCTTCAGGCTCTGGAAACACCATATATTTT
TRBV28	TRBJ1-1	NA	TRBD1	CASRPDRGMNTEAFF	TGTGCCAGCAGGCCTGACAGGGGAATGAACACTGAAGCTTTCTTT
TRBV4-3	TRBJ1-3	NA	TRBD1	CASSQDRGTGNTIYF	TGCGCCAGCAGCCAAGACAGGGGGACAGGAAACACCATATATTTT
TRBV12-3/TRBV12-4	TRBJ1-3	few	NA	CASNLDSSGNTIYF	TGTGCCAGCAACCTGGACAGCTCTGGAAACACCATATATTTT
TRBV6-6	TRBJ1-4	NA	NA	CASSYPPRAGTLSLNEKLFF	TGTGCCAGCAGTTACCCGCCTCGTGCCGGGACACTTAGCCTAAATGAAAAACTGTTTTTT
TRBV27	TRBJ1-5	few	NA	CASSSEGSGQPQHF	TGTGCCAGCAGTTCGGAGGGATCGGGTCAGCCCCAGCATTTT
TRBV3-1	TRBJ2-7	NA	TRBD2	CASSQELAGPTYEQYF	TGTGCCAGCAGCCAAGAGCTAGCGGGACCGACCTACGAGCAGTACTTC
TRBV27	TRBJ1-5	medium-sized	NA	CASSLFGHQPQHF	TGTGCCAGCAGTTTATTTGGACATCAGCCCCAGCATTTT
TRBV4-3	TRBJ2-5	NA	NA	CASSQVGREETQYF	TGCGCCAGCAGCCAAGTGGGGCGGGAAGAGACCCAGTACTTC
TRBV4-2	TRBJ2-5	NA	NA	CASSQELKRKETQYF	TGTGCCAGCAGCCAAGAGCTCAAGCGGAAAGAGACCCAGTACTTC
TRBV7-6	TRBJ1-1	NA	TRBD1	CASSSGQGLAFF	TGTGCCAGCAGCTCGGGACAGGGGTTGGCTTTCTTT
TRBV2	TRBJ1-2	few	NA	CASSEGTRGSYGYTF	TGTGCCAGCAGTGAGGGGACCAGGGGCTCCTATGGCTACACCTTC
TRBV3-2	TRBJ1-5	NA	NA	CASSQDFDRGHQPQHF	TGTGCCAGCAGCCAAGATTTCGACAGGGGACATCAGCCCCAGCATTTT
TRBV4-2	TRBJ1-5	NA	TRBD1	CASSQRTGEQPQHF	TGTGCCAGCAGCCAAAGGACAGGGGAACAGCCCCAGCATTTT
TRBV6-2/TRBV6-3	TRBJ1-1	NA	TRBD1	CASRHQSYRGLWTEAFF	TGTGCCAGCAGACACCAATCATACAGGGGGCTTTGGACTGAAGCTTTCTTT
TRBV12-3/TRBV12-4	TRBJ1-1	few	NA	CASSPVAAFTEAFF	TGTGCCAGCAGTCCCGTGGCGGCATTCACTGAAGCTTTCTTT
TRBV19	TRBJ2-1	NA	NA	CASSILDYNEQFF	TGTGCCAGTAGTATCCTCGACTACAATGAGCAGTTCTTC
TRBV28	TRBJ1-4	many	NA	CASSLSQGTDEKLFF	TGTGCCAGCAGTCTCTCCCAGGGGACTGATGAAAAACTGTTTTTT
TRBV12-3/TRBV12-4	TRBJ1-5	NA	TRBD1	CASSRDGQGIQPQHF	TGTGCCAGCAGCCGCGACGGACAGGGGATTCAGCCCCAGCATTTT
TRBV15	TRBJ1-5	few	NA	CATSPRQVNQPQHF	TGTGCCACCAGCCCCCGGCAGGTCAATCAGCCCCAGCATTTT
TRBV12-3/TRBV12-4	TRBJ1-2	NA	TRBD1	CASRTSQGNYGYTF	TGTGCCAGCAGGACATCACAGGGGAACTATGGCTACACCTTC
TRBV7-7	TRBJ2-5	NA	NA	CASSSQGFGQETQYF	TGTGCTAGCAGCTCCCAGGGGTTTGGGCAAGAGACCCAGTACTTC
TRBV12-3/TRBV12-4	TRBJ1-5	once	TRBD1	CASSRDRAGQPQHF	TGTGCCAGCAGCCGCGACAGGGCTGGTCAGCCCCAGCATTTT
TRBV29-1	TRBJ1-2	NA	TRBD1	CSTKGQPGYGYTF	TGCAGCACGAAGGGACAGCCTGGCTATGGCTACACCTTC
TRBV28	TRBJ1-6	NA	NA	CASSLHGLPDSPLHF	TGTGCCAGCAGTTTGCATGGGCTTCCCGATTCACCCCTCCACTTT
TRBV12-3/TRBV12-4	TRBJ2-6	once	NA	CASSLRPTNVLTF	TGTGCCAGCAGTTTAAGGCCTACCAACGTCCTGACTTTC
TRBV12-3/TRBV12-4	TRBJ1-5	few	NA	CACGLDQPQHF	TGTGCCTGTGGCCTCGATCAGCCCCAGCATTTT
TRBV29-1	TRBJ1-1	NA	NA	CSVERGAGQRNTEAFF	TGCAGCGTTGAAAGAGGGGCCGGACAGAGGAACACTGAAGCTTTCTTT
TRBV28	TRBJ1-5	NA	NA	CASSLIQESQPQHF	TGTGCCAGCAGTTTGATCCAAGAGAGTCAGCCCCAGCATTTT
TRBV4-2	TRBJ1-5	NA	NA	CASSQGKVSNQPQHF	TGTGCCAGCAGCCAAGGAAAAGTTAGCAATCAGCCCCAGCATTTT
TRBV18	TRBJ1-2	few	TRBD1	CASSPRQGAQNYGYTF	TGTGCCAGCTCACCGAGACAGGGGGCGCAAAACTATGGCTACACCTTC
TRBV21-1	TRBJ2-1	NA	NA	CASSKALVGDEQFF	TGTGCCAGCAGCAAAGCCCTAGTTGGCGATGAGCAGTTCTTC
TRBV29-1	TRBJ1-4	NA	TRBD1	CSVSGQGGEKLFF	TGCAGCGTCTCCGGACAGGGGGGCGAAAAACTGTTTTTT
TRBV5-1	TRBJ1-5	NA	NA	CASSPGIGQPQHF	TGCGCCAGCAGCCCGGGTATTGGTCAGCCCCAGCATTTT
TRBV20-1	TRBJ2-2	NA	TRBD2	CSASPPGLAGGANTGELFF	TGCAGTGCTTCCCCCCCGGGACTAGCGGGAGGGGCGAACACCGGGGAGCTGTTTTTT
TRBV7-2	TRBJ1-2	few	NA	CASSFRGGANYGYTF	TGTGCCAGCAGCTTTAGGGGGGGAGCCAACTATGGCTACACCTTC
TRBV7-3	TRBJ1-2	few	NA	CASSFAGADGYTF	TGTGCCAGCAGCTTTGCGGGGGCTGACGGCTACACCTTC
TRBV7-9	TRBJ2-3	NA	TRBD2	CASNPAFSGRATTDTQYF	TGTGCCAGCAACCCAGCGTTTAGCGGGAGGGCGACCACAGATACGCAGTATTTT
TRBV12-3/TRBV12-4	TRBJ1-1	NA	NA	CASSLGGRLAFF	TGTGCCAGCAGTTTGGGCGGCAGACTAGCTTTCTTT
TRBV12-3/TRBV12-4	TRBJ1-3	NA	NA	CASSPRGSSSGNTIYF	TGTGCCAGCAGTCCCAGGGGCAGCAGCTCTGGAAACACCATATATTTT